This TCR beta chain is drawn from a study of T-cell memory formation after mild COVID-19. Looking at the study overall: TCR clusters mostly belonged to single donors. General observations from the study: Clones from the second wave (peaking day 37) had unconfirmed SARS-CoV-2 specificity. For contracting clones, CD4+ ones sat mainly in CM and EM, CD8+ in EMRA.

This clonotype was counted a few times. Its antigen is currently unknown. Germline V gene lookup returns CDR1 SEHNR and CDR2 FQNEAQ (reference sequence). Trimming cost V 5 bases and J 2 bases, with 15 bases left between them. CDR3 length: 15 residues. A 5'RACE reaction primed in the constant segment made cDNA libraries of TCR alpha and TCR beta, and these carried sample barcodes and UMIs. Via MiXCR, TCRdb re-called the 5' RACE reads, giving one row per CDR3 protein. The sample lists some 450,000 distinct CDR3 sequences, around 19% occurring once. The rearrangement links TRBV7-9 to TRBJ1-1, with no clear D. This TCR was recovered from an adult woman who had mild COVID-19 (a few samples of this study predate the infection). Cell type and time point are not known. Sequencing was performed on PBMCs or a T cell subset sorted from them (not recorded which). CDR3 sequence: CASSVGLQSNTEAFF. CDR3 coding DNA: TGTGCCAGCAGCGTGGGGTTGCAGAGCAACACTGAAGCTTTCTTT.